The 4 T cell receptor beta chains reported below all come from one sample, sequenced in a study of Graves' ophthalmopathy and Graves' hyperthyroidism (dated by TCRdb to the late 2010s). Instrument used: Illumina HiSeq 2000. For repertoire sequencing, the TCR beta CDR3 regions were amplified from RNA transcripts. The first round was an RT-PCR using HTBI primers with the Qiagen OneStep RT-PCR kit, and this first round was followed by a second-round multiplex PCR, then size selection and purification. TCRdb ran its own pipeline on the public reads, namely fastp trimming at Q25 and MiXCR clone calling, and kept in-frame beta chains. Rows are combined by CDR3 protein, so each entry shows the most common genes and DNA. The sample table contains some 410,000 distinct CDR3 sequences; only one count was recorded for more than 20% of them. Around 3% of the sample lies in the top ten. The sequenced material came from peripheral blood. These receptors were collected from a woman aged 18 to 35 with stable Graves' hyperthyroidism. Donor details come from another sample of the same person, matched by shared clones.

This clonotype was observed a few times. V usage is TRBV6-1 and J usage is TRBJ2-2; D gene uncertain. There are 16 residues in the CDR3. V was cut by 7 bases and J by 8 bases, with 23 bases left in between. Per the germline V gene, CDR1 is MNHNS and CDR2 is SASEGT. The CDR3 reads CASKGKTPRNPGELFF. CDR3 bases: TGTGCCAGCAAAGGGAAGACTCCACGAAATCCGGGGGAGCTGTTTTTT.

This clonotype has at least ten counts. The chain carries TRBV7-8 and TRBJ2-7, with D unresolved. The CDR3 contains 15 residues. Germline-derived CDR1 and CDR2 are SGHVS and FQNEAQ. V was pared by 5 bases and J by 0 bases, with 14 bases between. The CDR3 sequence: CASSPSSHGSYEQYF. The CDR3 DNA sequence: TGTGCCAGCAGCCCGAGTTCGCATGGCTCCTACGAGCAGTACTTC.

This clonotype came up a few times. The chain is built from TRBV7-2 and TRBJ1-1; the match to TRBD1 covers 8 bases. After removal of 5 bases from V and 6 bases from J, the junction contained 11 bases not matched to a gene. This CDR3 contains 15 residues. Germline V gene lookup returns CDR1 SGHTA and CDR2 FQGNSA. CDR3 protein: CASSGQGGGYSEAFF. CDR3 bases: TGTGCCAGCAGCGGACAGGGTGGAGGGTACTCTGAAGCTTTCTTT. Filled out from reference TRBV7-2 and TRBJ1-1, the complete variable domain reads GAGVSQSPSNKVTEKGKDVELRCDPISGHTALYWYRQSLGQGLEFLIYFQGNSAPDKSGLPSDRFSAERTGGSVSTLTIQRTQQEDSAVYLCASSGQGGGYSEAFFGQGTRLTVV.

This clonotype was counted at least ten times. This chain connects TRBV9 to TRBJ1-2, with 8 bases fitting TRBD1. J was trimmed by 8 bases and V by 4 bases; bases with no gene match: 7. Germline V CDR1 and CDR2: SGDLS, YYNGEE. The CDR3 covers 13 residues. Written as DNA, the CDR3 is TGTGCCAGCAGCTTGGACAGGGATGGCGGCTACACCTTC. Translation: CASSLDRDGGYTF.